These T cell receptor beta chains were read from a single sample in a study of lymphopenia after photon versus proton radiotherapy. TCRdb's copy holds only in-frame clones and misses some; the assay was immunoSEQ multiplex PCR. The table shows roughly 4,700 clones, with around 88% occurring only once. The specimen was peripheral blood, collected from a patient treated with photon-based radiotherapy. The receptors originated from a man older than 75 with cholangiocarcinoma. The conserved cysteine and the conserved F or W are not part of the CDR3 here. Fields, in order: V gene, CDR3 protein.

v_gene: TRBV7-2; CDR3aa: ASSLGINNEQF
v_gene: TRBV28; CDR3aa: ASSSRGNYNEQF
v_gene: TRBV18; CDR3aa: ASKLGGQGFDTQY
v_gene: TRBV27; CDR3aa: ASSPSGQRYGYT
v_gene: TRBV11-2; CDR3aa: ASSPNTIGADTQY
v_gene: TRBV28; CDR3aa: ASSPAGYSSYNSPLH
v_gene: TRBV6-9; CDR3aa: ASSYGQGTENTIY
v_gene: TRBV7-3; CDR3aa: ASSLEHGNTEAF
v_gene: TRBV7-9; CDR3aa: ASSLDGEGYT
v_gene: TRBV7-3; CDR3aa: ASSPQGQGFGTEAF
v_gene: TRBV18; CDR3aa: ASSQSPTDYEQY
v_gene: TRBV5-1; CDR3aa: ASSLGTSGRFTDTQY
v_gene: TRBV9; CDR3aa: ASSVATGDQPQH
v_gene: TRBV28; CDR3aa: ASSTPGQHYGYT
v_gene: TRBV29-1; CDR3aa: SVEAATGMDTQY
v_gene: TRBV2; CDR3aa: ASRKDYPSSYNEQF
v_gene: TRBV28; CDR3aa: ASSLDRDRVLGFYEQY
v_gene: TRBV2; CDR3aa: ASSRGESEKLF
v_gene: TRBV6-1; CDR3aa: ASSEGFRNQPQH
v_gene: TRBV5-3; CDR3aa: ARREAGVETQY
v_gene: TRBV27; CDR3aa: ASSPEGSYGYT
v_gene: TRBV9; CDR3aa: ASSGDGGRGEQY
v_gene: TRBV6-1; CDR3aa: ASSGGVGTDTQY
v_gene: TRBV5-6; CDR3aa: ASSLGPGQAYEQY
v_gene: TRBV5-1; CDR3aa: ASSFGQGTV
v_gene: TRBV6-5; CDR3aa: ASSLARGLDTQY
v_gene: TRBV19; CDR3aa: ASRKGETLGEQF
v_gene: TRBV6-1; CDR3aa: ASSEGYNSNQPQH
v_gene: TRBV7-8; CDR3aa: ASSWGTDTQY
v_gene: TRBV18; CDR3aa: ASSPGVPRNQPQH
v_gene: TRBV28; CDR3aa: ASRSGTGGEKLF
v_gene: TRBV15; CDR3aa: ATSRDGQLNGYT
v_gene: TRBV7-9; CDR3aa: ASSFPRSGGAWDTGELF
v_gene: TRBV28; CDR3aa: ASRLYTGELF
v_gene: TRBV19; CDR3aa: ASIDSNYGYT
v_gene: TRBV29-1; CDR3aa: SAAVGSTDTQY
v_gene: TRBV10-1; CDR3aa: ASSGPSGSTDTQY
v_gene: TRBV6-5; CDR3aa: ASQDRVYEQY
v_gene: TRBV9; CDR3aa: ASSVEAGATGNTIY
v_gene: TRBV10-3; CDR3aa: AISDLMSYEQY
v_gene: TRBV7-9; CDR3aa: ASSPRDRSYEQY
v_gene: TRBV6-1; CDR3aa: ASSEGSSTNTIY
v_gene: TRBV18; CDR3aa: ASSQQRGGLETQY
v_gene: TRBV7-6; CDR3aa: ASSRGSRLTGELF
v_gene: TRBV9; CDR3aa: ASSRGTLNTEAF
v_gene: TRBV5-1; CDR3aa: ASSLAGMNEKLF
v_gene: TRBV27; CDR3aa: ASKSGTSGGLAQVTDTQY
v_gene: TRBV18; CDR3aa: ASSPRAGSTDTQY
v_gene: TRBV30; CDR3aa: AWSEGKRAEY
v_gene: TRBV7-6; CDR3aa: ASSLEGVGKMSNQPQH
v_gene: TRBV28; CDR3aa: ASSSPGRADTQY
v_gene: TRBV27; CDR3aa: ASSLPTYGYT
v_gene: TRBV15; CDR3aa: ATSRDQGGKGDTQY
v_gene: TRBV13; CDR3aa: ASSLSGGVNEQF
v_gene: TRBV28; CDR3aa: ASSLGTGEHGYT
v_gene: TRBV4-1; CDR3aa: ASSLTSGGPAEQY
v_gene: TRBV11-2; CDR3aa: ASSLVSPDRVGDTIY